This TCR beta chain is drawn from a study of human T cells and chemical hapten exposure. Each CDR3 protein is one row after TCRdb ran MiXCR on the RACE reads. The sample includes fewer than 500,000 distinct CDR3 sequences, approximately 4.4% of them seen just once. This clonotype was counted between two and nine times. As to time point: patch test 1, 2 weeks after DPC sensitization. The treatment denotes: therapeutic diphenylcyclopropenone sensitization with weekly scalp DPC. Every donor had alopecia and was 18 to 70 years old; all were suitable for DPC. This TCR was recovered from a woman between 50 and 59 years old with alopecia areata. Some clones in this sample may be carry-over from other donors' samples. Material: whole blood, obtained in connection with sensitization to the hapten diphenylcyclopropenone (DPC).

The CDR3 spells CASSLPLGAGRTDTQYF. For the CDR3, the DNA is TGTGCCAGCAGTCTACCCCTGGGAGCGGGGCGCACAGATACGCAGTATTTT. J is TRBJ2-3 and V is TRBV12-3 or TRBV12-4, with TRBD2 matching 7 bases. J lost 1 base, V lost 5 bases, and 12 bases had no gene match. The CDR3 totals 17 residues.